This is a list of T cell receptor beta chains from one sample in a study of CD8 T cells in Susac syndrome. TCRdb recomputed calls from the immunoSEQ multiplex PCR reads with MiXCR, one row per CDR3 protein. The table records 400,000 to 550,000 distinct CDR3 sequences, around 85% of them present only once. The specimen was CD8+ T cells from PBMCs. The receptors derive from a human donor with multiple sclerosis. CDR3s include the opening cysteine and the closing phenylalanine or tryptophan. D genes are given only for firm matches. Rows may omit the clone size; those that give it use once, few, many or a size class.

d_call,v_call,j_call,clone_size,cdr3_aa,cdr3_nt
NA,TRBV30,TRBJ1-1,NA,CAWTIQMNTEAFF,TGTGCCTGGACTATCCAGATGAACACTGAAGCTTTCTTT
NA,TRBV27,TRBJ2-2,NA,CASSFASGGGTGELFF,TGTGCCAGCAGTTTTGCGTCCGGGGGAGGCACCGGGGAGCTGTTTTTT
TRBD1,TRBV29-1,TRBJ2-1,NA,CSVDFGRGSYNEQFF,TGCAGCGTTGATTTTGGCAGGGGGTCCTACAATGAGCAGTTCTTC
TRBD2,TRBV11-2,TRBJ2-1,NA,CASSLRGSGVYNEQFF,TGTGCCAGCAGCTTAAGGGGTAGCGGGGTCTACAATGAGCAGTTCTTC
TRBD1,TRBV27,TRBJ2-7,NA,CASSLSSGGVAEQYF,TGTGCCAGCAGTTTATCGTCAGGGGGTGTAGCGGAGCAGTACTTC
NA,TRBV27,TRBJ2-7,NA,CASSSGYPYEQYF,TGTGCCAGCAGTTCGGGTTATCCCTACGAGCAGTACTTC
TRBD2,TRBV27,TRBJ2-7,NA,CASSLEAGVSSYEQYF,TGTGCCAGCAGTTTAGAAGCGGGGGTCAGCTCCTACGAGCAGTACTTC
TRBD1,TRBV11-2,TRBJ2-5,NA,CASSYDRGPETQYF,TGTGCCAGCAGCTACGACAGGGGGCCGGAGACCCAGTACTTC
TRBD1,TRBV14,TRBJ1-4,NA,CASSQARTGEKLFF,TGTGCCAGCAGCCAAGCAAGGACAGGCGAAAAACTGTTTTTT
TRBD1,TRBV12-3/TRBV12-4,TRBJ1-1,NA,CASSQGNRGADTEAFF,TGTGCCAGCAGCCAGGGGAACAGGGGGGCGGACACTGAAGCTTTCTTT
NA,TRBV29-1,TRBJ1-4,NA,CSAYQEKLFF,TGCAGCGCTTATCAGGAAAAACTTTTTTTT
TRBD1,TRBV28,TRBJ1-5,NA,CASSNRGRNSNQPQHF,TGTGCCAGCAGTAACAGGGGGCGGAATAGCAATCAGCCCCAGCATTTT
NA,TRBV27,TRBJ1-2,few,CASSLGGSYGYTF,TGTGCCAGCAGTTTAGGCGGCAGCTATGGCTACACCTTC
NA,TRBV30,TRBJ2-1,NA,CAWRQGLGNEQFF,TGTGCCTGGAGGCAGGGGCTCGGCAATGAGCAGTTCTTC
TRBD2,TRBV28,TRBJ2-1,NA,CASSPQGGYNEQFF,TGTGCCAGCAGCCCTCAGGGAGGGTACAATGAGCAGTTCTTC
TRBD2,TRBV4-1,TRBJ2-7,NA,CASSQEAGSVYEQYF,TGCGCCAGCAGCCAAGAAGCGGGGTCGGTCTACGAGCAGTACTTC
NA,TRBV27,TRBJ2-7,once,CASSLTGAKSYEQYF,TGTGCCAGCAGTTTAACCGGGGCAAAATCCTACGAGCAGTACTTC
TRBD1,TRBV4-1,TRBJ2-3,NA,CASSPPAGGVDTQYF,TGCGCCAGCAGCCCTCCAGCAGGGGGCGTAGATACGCAGTATTTT
TRBD1,TRBV6-5,TRBJ1-1,few,CASSYIQGMGTEAFF,TGTGCCAGCAGTTACATACAGGGGATGGGGACTGAAGCTTTCTTT
TRBD1,TRBV9,TRBJ2-7,NA,CASSAGTDPYEQYF,TGTGCCAGCAGCGCGGGGACAGACCCCTACGAGCAGTACTTC
NA,TRBV29-1,TRBJ1-1,NA,CSVERGEFAFF,TGCAGCGTTGAAAGAGGGGAATTTGCTTTCTTT
NA,TRBV12-3/TRBV12-4,TRBJ2-1,once,CASSSTGAAAPYNEQFF,TGTGCCAGCAGTAGCACCGGGGCTGCAGCCCCCTACAATGAGCAGTTCTTC
NA,TRBV20-1,TRBJ2-7,NA,CSARSAGDHEQYF,TGCAGTGCTAGATCTGCAGGGGACCACGAGCAGTACTTC
NA,TRBV24-1,TRBJ1-5,NA,CATSDSSGSQPQHF,TGTGCCACCAGTGATTCGTCAGGGAGTCAGCCCCAGCATTTT
NA,TRBV27,TRBJ2-7,NA,CASSFGSGVPYEQYF,TGTGCCAGCAGTTTTGGATCGGGGGTACCCTACGAGCAGTACTTC
NA,TRBV6-5,TRBJ2-7,NA,CASSPGLLISYEQYF,TGTGCCAGCAGTCCTGGACTCCTGATATCCTACGAGCAGTACTTC
NA,TRBV6-1,TRBJ1-3,few,CASRNNRDGRNTIYF,TGTGCCAGCAGGAATAACCGGGACGGCCGAAACACCATATATTTT
NA,TRBV4-1,TRBJ2-5,NA,CASSQDKYQETQYF,TGCGCCAGCAGCCAAGACAAGTACCAAGAGACCCAGTACTTC
NA,TRBV6-1,TRBJ2-2,few,CASSPDGFYTGELFF,TGTGCCAGCAGTCCGGACGGATTCTACACCGGGGAGCTGTTTTTT
NA,TRBV11-2,TRBJ2-2,NA,CASSLSSATGELFF,TGTGCCAGCAGCTTATCGAGTGCCACCGGGGAGCTGTTTTTT
NA,TRBV10-3,TRBJ1-1,NA,CARTGHPKAEAFF,TGTGCCAGAACGGGACATCCAAAGGCTGAAGCTTTCTTT
NA,TRBV4-1,TRBJ1-4,NA,CASSQVQGMNEKLFF,TGCGCCAGCAGCCAAGTCCAGGGAATGAATGAAAAACTGTTTTTT
TRBD2,TRBV2,TRBJ2-7,NA,CASSGIAGPYEQYF,TGTGCCAGCAGTGGGATAGCGGGTCCCTACGAGCAGTACTTC
TRBD1,TRBV6-1,TRBJ2-3,NA,CASRTGQGETDTQYF,TGTGCCAGCAGAACGGGACAGGGAGAAACAGATACGCAGTATTTT
TRBD2,TRBV2,TRBJ2-1,NA,CAKTGLVDEQFF,TGTGCCAAGACGGGACTAGTGGATGAGCAGTTCTTC
NA,TRBV16,TRBJ2-7,NA,CASSQGQWLYEQYF,TGTGCCAGCAGCCAAGGACAGTGGCTCTACGAGCAGTACTTC
TRBD1,TRBV3-1,TRBJ2-1,NA,CASSQGQGYEQFF,TGTGCCAGCAGCCAGGGACAGGGCTATGAGCAGTTCTTC
NA,TRBV5-4,TRBJ1-1,NA,CASGGWGENTEAFF,TGTGCCAGCGGCGGCTGGGGTGAGAACACTGAAGCTTTCTTT
TRBD1,TRBV29-1,TRBJ2-1,NA,CSVEEQGKSYNEQFF,TGCAGCGTTGAAGAACAGGGGAAGTCGTACAATGAGCAGTTCTTC
NA,TRBV27,TRBJ1-1,NA,CASSFYMNTEAFF,TGTGCCAGCAGTTTTTATATGAACACTGAAGCTTTCTTT
NA,TRBV19,TRBJ2-7,NA,CASSIGFGERTLEQYF,TGTGCCAGTAGTATAGGATTTGGGGAACGGACGCTCGAGCAGTACTTC
TRBD1,TRBV9,TRBJ2-1,NA,CASSPRTGTSSYNEQFF,TGTGCCAGCAGCCCCCGGACAGGGACGAGCTCCTACAATGAGCAGTTCTTC
NA,TRBV28,TRBJ2-7,NA,CASSLRQLINYEQYF,TGTGCCAGCAGTTTACGGCAGCTCATTAACTACGAGCAGTACTTC
TRBD1,TRBV20-1,TRBJ1-1,NA,CSARDRGEDTEAFF,TGCAGTGCTAGGGACAGGGGAGAGGACACTGAAGCTTTCTTT
NA,TRBV29-1,TRBJ1-2,NA,CSVEEGTNYGYTF,TGCAGCGTTGAAGAAGGGACTAACTATGGCTACACCTTC
NA,TRBV4-1,TRBJ1-1,NA,CASSHLGDLGTEAFF,TGCGCCAGCAGCCATCTAGGGGATTTGGGGACTGAAGCTTTCTTT
NA,TRBV19,TRBJ2-2,NA,CASSDRRGTGELFF,TGTGCCAGCTCCGACCGCAGGGGCACCGGGGAGCTGTTTTTT
NA,TRBV11-2,TRBJ2-5,NA,CASSLSPGTSYLETQYF,TGTGCCAGCAGCCTAAGCCCTGGGACCTCCTATCTTGAGACCCAGTACTTC